The 5 T cell receptor beta chains given below trace back to one sample, sequenced in a study of cytomegalovirus exposure and HLA in healthy donors. PCR employed 60 Vbeta and 13 Jbeta primers. Repertoires were generated with immunoSEQ multiplex PCR, while TCRdb's copy carries only in-frame clones and drops some. This table holds roughly 200,000 clones, around 80% found once. The sample comprised PBMCs. All receptors come from a woman aged 55-70 years in good health and CMV-seropositive.

The chain joins TRBV5-4 to TRBJ1-3, with 7 bases that match TRBD1. Germline V gives CDR1 SGHNT, CDR2 YYREEE (reference sequence). Trimming at V came to 0 bases and at J to 3 bases, leaving 6 bases not matched to a gene. This CDR3 has 16 amino acids. CDR3 region: CASSLAGRGNGNTIYF. In nucleotides, the CDR3 is TGTGCCAGCAGCTTGGCCGGCAGGGGGAATGGAAACACCATATATTTT.

The rearrangement uses TRBV7-2 and TRBJ1-1; D remains unclear. The germline gives CDR1 SGHTA, CDR2 FQGNSA. The V gene lost 0 bases and the J gene lost 6 bases, with 17 bases spanning the gap. The CDR3 loop spans 16 amino acids. CDR3 amino acids: CASSLARPGLVSEAFF. CDR3 bases: TGTGCCAGCAGCTTAGCGCGTCCCGGGTTAGTATCTGAAGCTTTCTTT.

The chain has TRBV5-1 and TRBJ2-7, with TRBD2 as a possible D gene (6 bases). The germline V gene encodes CDR1 SGHRS and CDR2 YFSETQ. Trimming removed 2 bases from V and 2 bases from J, with 11 bases in between. The CDR3 has 14 amino acids. This CDR3 reads CASSFGGYPYEQYF. In DNA, the CDR3 is TGCGCCAGCAGCTTCGGAGGGTACCCCTACGAGCAGTACTTC.

This clone was picked up one time. The genes are TRBV6-1 and TRBJ1-1; maybe TRBD1 (5 bases). This CDR3 spans 18 amino acids. V was trimmed by 4 bases and J by 0 bases, leaving 21 bases between them. Germline V gene sequence: CDR1 MNHNS, CDR2 SASEGT. CDR3 sequence reads: CASSVVLQIQGMNTEAFF. CDR3 nucleotide sequence: TGTGCCAGCAGTGTAGTCCTACAAATTCAGGGCATGAACACTGAAGCTTTCTTT.

This chain joins TRBV18 and TRBJ1-1; 7 bases are shared with TRBD1. CDR3 length: 15 residues. The junction had 8 bases not matched to a gene; V was cut back by 3 bases and J by 4 bases. Germline V CDR1 and CDR2: KGHSH, LQKENI. The CDR3 DNA is TGTGCCAGCTCACCCTCGACAGGGCTGGGCACTGAAGCTTTCTTT. Its translation is CASSPSTGLGTEAFF.